These 15 T cell receptor beta chains came from one sample sequenced in a study of blood T cell repertoires in COVID-19. Sequenced by immunoSEQ multiplex PCR; TCRdb stores in-frame clones only, minus some. The sample records about 260,000 clones, 84% being singletons. Specimen: peripheral blood. These receptors all come from a man between 60 and 70 years old with acute or convalescent COVID-19.

The chain is built from TRBV6-1 and TRBJ1-4, with TRBD1 matching 9 bases. The trim removed 2 bases at V and 7 bases at J, leaving 5 bases unmatched. The germline V gene has CDR1 MNHNS and CDR2 SASEGT. This CDR3 comprises 15 residues. The CDR3 region is CASSEPGQGSEKLFF. CDR3 nucleotide sequence: TGTGCCAGCAGTGAACCGGGACAGGGAAGTGAAAAACTGTTTTTT.

The chain combines TRBV28 with TRBJ2-1, with 16 positions matching TRBD2. CDR1 is MDHEN, CDR2 SYDVKM, per germline. CDR3 size: 18 residues. J lost 6 bases, V lost 4 bases, and 9 bases had no gene match. CDR3 sequence reads: CASSYRGLAGGPRNEQFF. DNA of the CDR3: TGTGCCAGCAGTTACCGGGGACTAGCGGGAGGGCCCCGCAATGAGCAGTTCTTC.

The J gene is TRBJ2-5, the V gene TRBV18, with 7 bases identical to TRBD1. The germline CDR1 and CDR2 sequences are KGHSH and LQKENI. The CDR3 is 15 amino acids. V lost 1 base, J lost 4 bases, and 6 bases stayed unmatched. CDR3 sequence: CASSPQGAPGETQYF. In nucleotides, the CDR3 is TGTGCCAGCTCACCACAGGGGGCCCCAGGAGAGACCCAGTACTTC.

Concerning this clone itself: Other DNA sequences in the same sample also yield this CDR3. The V and J genes are TRBV18 and TRBJ2-7; 7 bases are a match to TRBD1. Trimming cost V 3 bases and J 3 bases; bases outside gene matches: 2. This CDR3 is built from 13 residues. Germline loops: CDR1 KGHSH, CDR2 LQKENI. Written as DNA, the CDR3 is TGTGCCAGCTCACCTAGGGACAGCTACGAGCAGTACTTC. This codes for CASSPRDSYEQYF.

V usage is TRBV5-6 and J usage is TRBJ1-2; TRBD1 matches at 9 bases. The CDR3 loop spans 14 amino acids. Unmatched junction bases numbered 10, after V lost 6 bases and J lost 7 bases. Germline V gene data show CDR1 as SGHDT and CDR2 as YYEEEE. CDR3 sequence reads: CASTYVDRGFGYTF. The CDR3 DNA follows: TGTGCCAGCACCTACGTGGACAGGGGTTTTGGCTACACCTTC.

The chain recombines TRBV12-3 or TRBV12-4 with TRBJ1-1; no definite D call. V was clipped by 4 bases and J by 10 bases, with 10 bases between them. This CDR3 is built from 11 residues. The DNA of the CDR3 is TGTGCCAGCAGTTCCGCTACTAGAGCTTTCTTT. Amino acid sequence: CASSSATRAFF.

The chain is built from TRBV14 and TRBJ2-1, with D uncertain. Deletions cut 1 base from V and 8 bases from J, with 18 bases between. Germline V gene lookup returns CDR1 SGHDN and CDR2 FVKESK. This CDR3 has 16 amino acids. CDR3: CASSQARLLSFDEQFF. Here the CDR3 DNA reads TGTGCCAGCAGCCAAGCGAGGCTATTGAGTTTCGATGAGCAGTTCTTC.

The chain employs TRBV19 and TRBJ2-3, with 15 bases lining up with TRBD2. V shed 4 bases and J 2 bases; nucleotides not matched to a gene: 7. This CDR3 contains 18 residues. CDR1 is LNHDA and CDR2 is SQIVND in the germline V gene (reference sequence). CDR3 in DNA: TGTGCCAGTAGTACCGGACTAGCGGGGGGGACCTACACAGATACGCAGTATTTT. The encoded protein is CASSTGLAGGTYTDTQYF.

This clone has only a few counts. This chain joins TRBV13 and TRBJ1-2, with D possibly matching TRBD1 (5 bases). The germline gives CDR1 PRHDT, CDR2 FYEKMQ (reference sequence). The V gene lost 5 bases and the J gene lost 4 bases, with 14 bases spanning the gap. This CDR3 is 14 amino acids long. CDR3 coding DNA: TGTGCCAGCAGCCCCTCGCGGGACCTCTATGGCTACACCTTC. It is translated as CASSPSRDLYGYTF.

In its sample, this clone was seen a few times. J is TRBJ2-3 and V is TRBV5-1; TRBD2 matches 13 bases. In germline, CDR1 is SGHRS, CDR2 YFSETQ. Germline trimming cut 3 bases from V and 1 base from J; bases unmatched to any gene: 2. The CDR3 loop spans 16 amino acids. This CDR3 is CASSSGLAGGTDTQYF. The CDR3 coding sequence is TGCGCCAGCAGCTCCGGACTAGCGGGGGGCACAGATACGCAGTATTTT.

The rearrangement links TRBV7-2 to TRBJ2-7, with TRBD2 matching over 7 bases. Germline V CDR1 and CDR2: SGHTA, FQGNSA. V lost 5 bases and J lost 6; bases outside the gene matches: 16. The CDR3 has 16 amino acids. The CDR3 loop reads CASSPPSGLLFGEQYF. CDR3 DNA: TGTGCCAGCAGCCCCCCTTCGGGACTACTATTCGGCGAGCAGTACTTC. The whole variable domain, filled in from reference TRBV7-2 and TRBJ2-7, reads GAGVSQSPSNKVTEKGKDVELRCDPISGHTALYWYRQSLGQGLEFLIYFQGNSAPDKSGLPSDRFSAERTGGSVSTLTIQRTQQEDSAVYLCASSPPSGLLFGEQYFGPGTRLTVT.

V and J are TRBV27 and TRBJ2-1; 10 bases map to TRBD2. V trimming: 4 bases; J trimming: 5 bases; junction bases outside the gene matches: 11. Germline V CDR1 and CDR2: MNHEY, SMNVEV (reference sequence). This CDR3 is 17 amino acids long. CDR3 nucleotides: TGTGCCAGCAGTTCCGCCGGGACTAGCGCTCGGCACAATGAGCAGTTCTTC. Its translation is CASSSAGTSARHNEQFF.

This clone was seen more than once but under ten times. This chain links TRBV5-1 with TRBJ1-6, with D possibly matching TRBD1 (6 bases). Trimming shortened V by 5 bases and J by 5 bases, and 11 bases separated the two germline ends. Germline V gene sequence: CDR1 SGHRS, CDR2 YFSETQ. The CDR3 loop spans 14 amino acids. The CDR3 region has the DNA TGCGCCAGCAGGCCGAGACAGGATAATTCACCCCTCCACTTT. Protein product: CASRPRQDNSPLHF.

In DNA form, the CDR3 reads TGTGCCAGCAGCCAAACGACTAGCGGGAGCATCACCCCCTACGAGCAGTACTTC. It yields the protein CASSQTTSGSITPYEQYF. The rearrangement joins TRBV4-2 to TRBJ2-7; TRBD2 matches at 12 bases. CDR3 length: 18 amino acids. V shed 2 bases, J shed 2 bases, and the junction held 10 bases outside the gene matches. Germline CDR1 and CDR2: LGHNA and YNFKEQ.

The gene calls are TRBV19 and TRBJ2-1; 10 bases line up with TRBD2. The CDR3 is made up of 13 amino acids. V was pared by 6 bases and J by 6 bases, with 2 bases of the junction left unmatched. Germline V CDR1 and CDR2: LNHDA, SQIVND (reference sequence). The CDR3 region is CASSTSGTNEQFF. Here the CDR3 DNA reads TGTGCCAGTAGCACTAGCGGGACCAATGAGCAGTTCTTC.